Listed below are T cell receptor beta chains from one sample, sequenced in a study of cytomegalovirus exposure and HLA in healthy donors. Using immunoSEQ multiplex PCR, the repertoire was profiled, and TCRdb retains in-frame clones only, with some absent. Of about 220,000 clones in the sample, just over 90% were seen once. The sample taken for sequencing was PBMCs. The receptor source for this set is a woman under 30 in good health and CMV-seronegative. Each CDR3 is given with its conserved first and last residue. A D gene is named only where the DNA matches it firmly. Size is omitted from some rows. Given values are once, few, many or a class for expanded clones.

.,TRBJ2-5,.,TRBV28,CASSFCPAGYF,TGTGCCAGCAGTTTTTGTCCGGCGGGGTACTTC
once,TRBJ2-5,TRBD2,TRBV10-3,CAISESGSRETQYF,TGTGCCATCAGTGAGAGCGGGAGCCGTGAGACCCAGTACTTC
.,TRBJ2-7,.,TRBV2,CASRSHSGTSTYEQYF,TGTGCCAGCAGATCTCACTCCGGGACAAGTACCTACGAGCAGTACTTC
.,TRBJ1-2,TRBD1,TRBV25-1,CASSEVRDRGYGYTF,TGTGCCAGCAGTGAAGTAAGGGACAGGGGCTATGGCTACACCTTC
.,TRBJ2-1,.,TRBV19,CASHRDNRNEQFF,TGTGCCAGTCACAGAGACAATCGCAATGAGCAGTTCTTC
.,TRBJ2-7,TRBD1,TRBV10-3,CAIRLGGEYEQYF,TGTGCCATCAGATTAGGGGGCGAATACGAGCAGTACTTC
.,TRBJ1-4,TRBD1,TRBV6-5,CASSWNRGGGEKLFF,TGTGCCAGCAGTTGGAACAGGGGAGGAGGTGAAAAACTGTTTTTT
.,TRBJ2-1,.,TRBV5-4,CASSLPGDHNEQFF,TGTGCCAGCAGCTTGCCGGGAGACCACAATGAGCAGTTCTTC
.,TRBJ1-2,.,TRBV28,CASSFFRGATQTPSF,TGTGCCAGCAGTTTTTTCAGGGGTGCTACACAAACTCCCAGCTTC
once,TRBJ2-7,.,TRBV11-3,CASSSFGGEQYF,TGTGCCAGCAGTTCGTTCGGAGGGGAGCAGTACTTC
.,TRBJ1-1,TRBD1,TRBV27,CASSLTTGGAIHTEAFF,TGTGCCAGCAGTCTAACCACAGGGGGCGCTATTCACACTGAAGCTTTCTTT
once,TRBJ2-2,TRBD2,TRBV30,CAWNSGRASGELFF,TGTGCCTGGAACAGCGGGAGGGCCTCCGGGGAGCTGTTTTTT
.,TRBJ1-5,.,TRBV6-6,CASSPNSNQPQHF,TGTGCCAGCAGCCCCAATAGCAATCAGCCCCAGCATTTT
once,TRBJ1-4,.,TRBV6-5,CASSYSENRAEKLFF,TGTGCCAGCAGTTACTCCGAAAACAGGGCCGAAAAACTGTTTTTT
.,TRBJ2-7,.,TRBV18,CASSQETYEQYF,TGTGCCAGCTCACAGGAGACCTACGAGCAGTACTTC
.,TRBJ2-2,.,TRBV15,CATSRIPGPDGELFF,TGTGCCACCAGCAGAATTCCAGGGCCGGACGGGGAGCTGTTTTTT
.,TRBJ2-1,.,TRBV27,CASSIGAGPAPDNEQFF,TGTGCCAGCAGTATAGGGGCGGGGCCGGCACCCGACAATGAGCAGTTCTTC
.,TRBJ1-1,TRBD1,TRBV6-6,CASSWDRGVAEAFF,TGTGCCAGCAGTTGGGACAGGGGCGTCGCTGAAGCTTTCTTT
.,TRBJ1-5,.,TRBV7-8,CASSSIEGNQPQHF,TGTGCCAGCAGCTCTATAGAAGGCAATCAGCCCCAGCATTTT
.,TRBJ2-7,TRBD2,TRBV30,CAWTVLGTSGSSEQYF,TGTGCCTGGACTGTCCTCGGGACTAGCGGGAGCTCTGAGCAGTACTTC
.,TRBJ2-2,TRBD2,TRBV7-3,CASSTFSGTSGFNTGELFF,TGTGCCAGCAGCACCTTCTCCGGGACTAGCGGATTTAACACCGGGGAGCTGTTTTTT
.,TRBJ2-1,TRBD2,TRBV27,CASSFYRDYYNEQFF,TGTGCCAGCAGTTTCTACCGGGACTATTACAATGAGCAGTTCTTC
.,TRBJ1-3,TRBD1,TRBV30,CAWTTGMTGNTIYF,TGTGCCTGGACGACAGGGATGACTGGAAACACCATATATTTT
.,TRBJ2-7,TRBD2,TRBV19,CASSRRPGLAGVRGYEQYF,TGTGCCAGTAGTAGACGACCGGGACTAGCGGGAGTGAGAGGATACGAGCAGTACTTC
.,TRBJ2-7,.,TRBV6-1,CASSEAGTLYEQYF,TGTGCCAGCAGTGAAGCGGGGACATTATACGAGCAGTACTTC
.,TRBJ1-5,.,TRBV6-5,CASSTGQGGQPQHF,TGTGCCAGCAGTACCGGGCAGGGAGGGCAGCCCCAGCATTTT
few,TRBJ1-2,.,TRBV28,CASSSPPVDGYTF,TGTGCCAGCAGTTCCCCCCCGGTGGATGGCTACACCTTC
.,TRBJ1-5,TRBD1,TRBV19,CASSPRQGSSNQPQHF,TGTGCCAGTAGTCCAAGACAGGGGAGCAGCAATCAGCCCCAGCATTTT
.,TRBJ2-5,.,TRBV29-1,CSVVGVMEETQYF,TGCAGCGTTGTAGGGGTCATGGAAGAGACCCAGTACTTC
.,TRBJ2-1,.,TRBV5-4,CASSLDPPGAYNEQFF,TGTGCCAGCAGCTTGGACCCGCCGGGAGCTTACAATGAGCAGTTCTTC
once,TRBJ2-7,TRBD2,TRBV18,CASSPGRAGEQYF,TGTGCCAGCTCACCCGGGAGGGCCGGCGAGCAGTACTTC
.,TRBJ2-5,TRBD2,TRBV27,CASSSAGTSLETQYF,TGTGCCAGCAGTTCGGCCGGGACTAGTTTGGAGACCCAGTACTTC
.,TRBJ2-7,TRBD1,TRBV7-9,CASSSGQGHSYEQYF,TGTGCCAGCAGCTCCGGACAGGGGCACTCCTACGAGCAGTACTTC